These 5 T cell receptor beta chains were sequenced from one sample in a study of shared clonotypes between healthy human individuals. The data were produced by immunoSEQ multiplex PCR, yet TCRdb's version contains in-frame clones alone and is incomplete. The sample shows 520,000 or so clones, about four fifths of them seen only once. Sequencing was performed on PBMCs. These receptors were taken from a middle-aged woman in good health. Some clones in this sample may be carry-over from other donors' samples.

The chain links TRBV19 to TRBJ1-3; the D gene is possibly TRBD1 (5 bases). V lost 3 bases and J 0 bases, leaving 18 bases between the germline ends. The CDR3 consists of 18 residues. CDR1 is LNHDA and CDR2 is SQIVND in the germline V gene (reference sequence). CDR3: CASSIDPGHEASGNTIYF. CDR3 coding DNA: TGTGCCAGTAGTATCGACCCGGGGCACGAGGCCTCTGGAAACACCATATATTTT.

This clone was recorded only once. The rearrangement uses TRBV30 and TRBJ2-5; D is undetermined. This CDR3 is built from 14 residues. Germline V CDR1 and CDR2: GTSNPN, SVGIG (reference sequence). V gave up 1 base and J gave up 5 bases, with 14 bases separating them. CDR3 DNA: TGTGCCTGGAGTGCCAAGTGGAATCGGGAGACCCAGTACTTC. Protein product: CAWSAKWNRETQYF.

The CDR3 bases are TGTGCCATCAGTGATTCTTCCGGGACAGGCAATTCTGGGGCCAACGTCCTGACTTTC. Protein product: CAISDSSGTGNSGANVLTF. The chain links TRBV10-3 to TRBJ2-6; 8 nucleotides align to TRBD1. V was clipped by 3 bases and J by 1 base; unmatched bases: 11. Germline V CDR1 and CDR2: ENHRY, SYGVKD. CDR3 length: 19 residues.

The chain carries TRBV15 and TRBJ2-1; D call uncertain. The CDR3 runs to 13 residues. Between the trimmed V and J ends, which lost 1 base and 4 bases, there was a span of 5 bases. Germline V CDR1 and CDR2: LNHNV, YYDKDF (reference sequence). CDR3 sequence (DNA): TGTGCCACCAGCAGAGGGCAGTACAATGAGCAGTTCTTC. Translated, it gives CATSRGQYNEQFF.

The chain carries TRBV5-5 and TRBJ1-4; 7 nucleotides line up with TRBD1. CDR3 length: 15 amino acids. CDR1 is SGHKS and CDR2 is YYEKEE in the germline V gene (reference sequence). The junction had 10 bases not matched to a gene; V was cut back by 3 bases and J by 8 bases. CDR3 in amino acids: CASSYLGQELEKLFF. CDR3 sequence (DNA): TGTGCCAGCAGCTACCTCGGACAGGAGTTGGAAAAACTGTTTTTT.